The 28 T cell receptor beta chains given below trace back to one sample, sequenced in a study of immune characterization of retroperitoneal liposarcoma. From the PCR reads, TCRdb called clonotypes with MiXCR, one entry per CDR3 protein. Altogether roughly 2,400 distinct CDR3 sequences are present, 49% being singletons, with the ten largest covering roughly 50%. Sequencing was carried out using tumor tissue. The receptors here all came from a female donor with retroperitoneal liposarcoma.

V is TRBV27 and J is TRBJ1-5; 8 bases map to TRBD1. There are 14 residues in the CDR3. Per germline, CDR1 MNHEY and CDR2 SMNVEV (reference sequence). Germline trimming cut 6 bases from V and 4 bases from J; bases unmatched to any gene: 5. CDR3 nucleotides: TGTGCCAGCAGGATGACAGGGGAGAATCAGCCCCAGCATTTT. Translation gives CASRMTGENQPQHF.

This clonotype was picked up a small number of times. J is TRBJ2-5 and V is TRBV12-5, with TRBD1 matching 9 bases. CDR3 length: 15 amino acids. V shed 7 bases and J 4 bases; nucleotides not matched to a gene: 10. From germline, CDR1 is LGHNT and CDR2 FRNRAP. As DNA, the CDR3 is TGTGCTAGTGTCCAGGGACAGGGAGGGGTAGAGACCCAGTACTTC. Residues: CASVQGQGGVETQYF.

CDR3: CASSYGPRVNEQFF. The CDR3 DNA follows: TGTGCCAGCAGCTACGGACCCCGGGTTAATGAGCAGTTCTTC. The rearrangement links TRBV6-5 to TRBJ2-1; no clear D. Between the trimmed V and J ends, which lost 6 bases and 7 bases, there was a span of 16 bases. The CDR3 spans 14 residues. The germline gives CDR1 MNHEY, CDR2 SVGAGI.

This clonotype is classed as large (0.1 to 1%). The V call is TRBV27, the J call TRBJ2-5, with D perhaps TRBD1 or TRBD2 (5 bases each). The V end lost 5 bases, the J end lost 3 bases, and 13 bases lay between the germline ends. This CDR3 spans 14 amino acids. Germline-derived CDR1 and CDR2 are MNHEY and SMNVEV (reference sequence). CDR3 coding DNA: TGTGCCAGCAGTCCCCGGGACGGGGAAGAGACCCAGTACTTC. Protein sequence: CASSPRDGEETQYF.

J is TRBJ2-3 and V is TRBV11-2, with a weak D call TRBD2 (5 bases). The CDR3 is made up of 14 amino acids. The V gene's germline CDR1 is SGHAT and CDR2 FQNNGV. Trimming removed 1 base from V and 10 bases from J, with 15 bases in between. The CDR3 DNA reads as TGTGCCAGCAGCTTAGGACCGGGAAAGGTTGCGCAGTATTTT. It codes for CASSLGPGKVAQYF.

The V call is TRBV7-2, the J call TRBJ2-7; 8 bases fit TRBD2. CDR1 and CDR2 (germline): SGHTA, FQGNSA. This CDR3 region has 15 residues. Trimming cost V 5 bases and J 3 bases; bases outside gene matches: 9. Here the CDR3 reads CASSRTSQPYYEQYF. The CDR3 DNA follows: TGTGCCAGCAGCAGGACTAGCCAACCTTACTACGAGCAGTACTTC. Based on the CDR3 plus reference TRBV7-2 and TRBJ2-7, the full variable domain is GAGVSQSPSNKVTEKGKDVELRCDPISGHTALYWYRQSLGQGLEFLIYFQGNSAPDKSGLPSDRFSAERTGGSVSTLTIQRTQQEDSAVYLCASSRTSQPYYEQYFGPGTRLTVT.

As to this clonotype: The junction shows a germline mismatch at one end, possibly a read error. CDR3 amino acids: CGAGKLINEQYF. In DNA, the CDR3 is TGCGGGGCCGGGAAGCTGATCAATGAGCAGTACTTC. The chain carries TRBV27 and TRBJ2-5, with D tentatively TRBD1 or TRBD2 (5 bases each). Germline values: CDR1 MNHEY, CDR2 SMNVEV (reference sequence). This CDR3 spans 12 amino acids.

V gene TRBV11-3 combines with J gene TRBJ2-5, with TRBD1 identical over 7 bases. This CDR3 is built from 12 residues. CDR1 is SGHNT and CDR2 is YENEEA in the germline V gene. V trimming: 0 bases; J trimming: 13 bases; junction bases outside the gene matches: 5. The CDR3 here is CASSLDDRVPYF. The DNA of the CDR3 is TGTGCCAGCAGCTTAGACGACAGGGTCCCGTACTTC.

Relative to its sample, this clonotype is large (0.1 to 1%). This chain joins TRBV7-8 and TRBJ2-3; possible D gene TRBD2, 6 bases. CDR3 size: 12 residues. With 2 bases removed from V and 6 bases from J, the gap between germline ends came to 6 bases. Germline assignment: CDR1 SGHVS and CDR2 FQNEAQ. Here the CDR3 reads CASSLLADTQYF. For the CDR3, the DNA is TGTGCCAGCAGCTTACTAGCGGATACGCAGTATTTT.

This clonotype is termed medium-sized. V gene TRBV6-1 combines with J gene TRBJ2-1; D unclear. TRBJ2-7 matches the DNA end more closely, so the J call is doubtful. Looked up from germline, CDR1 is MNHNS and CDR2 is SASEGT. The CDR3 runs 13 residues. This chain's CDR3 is CASSQALRNEQYF. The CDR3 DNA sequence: TGTGCCAGCAGTCAGGCCCTGAGGAACGAGCAGTACTTC.

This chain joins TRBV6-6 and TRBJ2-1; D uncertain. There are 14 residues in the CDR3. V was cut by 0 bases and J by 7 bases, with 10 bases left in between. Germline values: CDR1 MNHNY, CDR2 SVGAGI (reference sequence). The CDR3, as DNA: TGTGCCAGCAGTTACTCCCCTGGATCTAATGAGCAGTTCTTC. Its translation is CASSYSPGSNEQFF.

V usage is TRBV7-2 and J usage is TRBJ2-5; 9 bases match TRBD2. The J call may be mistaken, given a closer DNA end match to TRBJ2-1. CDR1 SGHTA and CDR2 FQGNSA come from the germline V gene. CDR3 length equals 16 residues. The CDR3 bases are TGTGCCAGCAGCCCCTTAGCGGGAGTGGGCGGGTATGAGCAGTTCTTC. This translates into CASSPLAGVGGYEQFF.

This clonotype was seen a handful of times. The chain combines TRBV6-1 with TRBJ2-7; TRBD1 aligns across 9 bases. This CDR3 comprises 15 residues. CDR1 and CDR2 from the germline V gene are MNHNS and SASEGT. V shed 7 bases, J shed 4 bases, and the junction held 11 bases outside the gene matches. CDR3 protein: CASTTGQGAWYEQYF. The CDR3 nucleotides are TGTGCCAGCACTACGGGACAGGGTGCGTGGTACGAGCAGTACTTC.

CDR3 DNA: TGTGCCAGCAGTTCGGGACTAACCAACTATGGCTACACCTTC. Protein product: CASSSGLTNYGYTF. J is TRBJ1-2 and V is TRBV12-3 or TRBV12-4; D perhaps matches TRBD1 (5 bases). Deletions cut 4 bases from V and 2 bases from J, with 11 bases between. The CDR3 is 14 amino acids.

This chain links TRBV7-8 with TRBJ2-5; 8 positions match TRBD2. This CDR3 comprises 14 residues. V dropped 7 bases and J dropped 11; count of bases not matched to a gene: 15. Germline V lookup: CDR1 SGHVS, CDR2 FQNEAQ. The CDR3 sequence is CASNQAGAPGEQYF. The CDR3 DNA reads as TGTGCCAGCAACCAAGCGGGAGCTCCTGGGGAGCAGTACTTC.

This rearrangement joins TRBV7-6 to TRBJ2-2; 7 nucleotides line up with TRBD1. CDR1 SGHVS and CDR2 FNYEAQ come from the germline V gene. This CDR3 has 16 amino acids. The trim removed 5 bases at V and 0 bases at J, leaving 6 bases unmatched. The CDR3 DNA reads TGTGCCAGCAGCAGCTCCGGGACAGCGAACACCGGGGAGCTGTTTTTT. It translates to CASSSSGTANTGELFF.

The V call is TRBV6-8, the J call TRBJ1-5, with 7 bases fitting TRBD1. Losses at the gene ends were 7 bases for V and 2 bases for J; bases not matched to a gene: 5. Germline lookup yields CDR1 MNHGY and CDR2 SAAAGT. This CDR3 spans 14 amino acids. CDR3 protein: CASTAGTGNQPQHF. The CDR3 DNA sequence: TGTGCCAGCACCGCCGGGACAGGCAATCAGCCCCAGCATTTT.

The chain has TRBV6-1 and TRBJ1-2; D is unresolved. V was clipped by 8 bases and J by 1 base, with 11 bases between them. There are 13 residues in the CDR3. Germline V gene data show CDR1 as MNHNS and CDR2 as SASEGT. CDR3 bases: TGTGCCAGCCTGGGGAGCAATAACTATGGCTACACCTTC. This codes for CASLGSNNYGYTF.

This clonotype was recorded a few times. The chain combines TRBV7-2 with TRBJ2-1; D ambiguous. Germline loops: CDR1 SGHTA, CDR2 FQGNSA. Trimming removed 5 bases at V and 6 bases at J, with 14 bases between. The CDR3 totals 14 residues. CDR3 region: CASSPPGLANEQFF. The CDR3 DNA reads TGTGCCAGCAGCCCTCCCGGCCTGGCCAATGAGCAGTTCTTC.

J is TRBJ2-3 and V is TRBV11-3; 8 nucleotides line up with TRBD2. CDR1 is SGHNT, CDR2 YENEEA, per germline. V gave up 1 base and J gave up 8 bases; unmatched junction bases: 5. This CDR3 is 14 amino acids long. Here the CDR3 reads CASSLAGLGGTQYF. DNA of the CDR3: TGTGCCAGCAGCTTAGCGGGACTAGGGGGTACGCAGTATTTT.

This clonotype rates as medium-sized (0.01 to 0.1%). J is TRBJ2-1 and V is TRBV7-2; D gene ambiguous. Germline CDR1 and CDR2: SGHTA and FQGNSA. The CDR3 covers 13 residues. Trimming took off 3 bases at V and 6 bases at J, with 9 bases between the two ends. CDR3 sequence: CASSFWGSNEQFF. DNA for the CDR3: TGTGCCAGCAGCTTCTGGGGATCCAATGAGCAGTTCTTC.

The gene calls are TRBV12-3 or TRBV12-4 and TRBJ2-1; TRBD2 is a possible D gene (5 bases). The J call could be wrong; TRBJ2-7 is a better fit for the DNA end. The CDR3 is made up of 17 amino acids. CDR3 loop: CASSLGPAGLSPYEQYF. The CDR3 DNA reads TGTGCCAGCAGTTTAGGTCCGGCAGGACTCTCCCCCTACGAGCAGTACTTC.

CDR3 coding DNA: TGTGCCAGCAGAGTCGTGGGAAGCTCCTACAATGAGCAGTTCTTC. Protein sequence: CASRVVGSSYNEQFF. This rearrangement joins TRBV6-1 to TRBJ2-1; D is uncertain. The CDR3 has 15 amino acids. CDR1 is MNHNS and CDR2 is SASEGT in the germline V gene. The V end lost 6 bases, the J end lost 0 bases, and 12 bases lay between the germline ends.

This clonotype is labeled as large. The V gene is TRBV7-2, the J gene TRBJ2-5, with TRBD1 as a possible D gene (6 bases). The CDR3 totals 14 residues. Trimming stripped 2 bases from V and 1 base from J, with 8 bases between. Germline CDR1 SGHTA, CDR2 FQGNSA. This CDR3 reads CASSLTGPQETQYF. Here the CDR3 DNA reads TGTGCCAGCAGCTTAACAGGGCCCCAAGAGACCCAGTACTTC.

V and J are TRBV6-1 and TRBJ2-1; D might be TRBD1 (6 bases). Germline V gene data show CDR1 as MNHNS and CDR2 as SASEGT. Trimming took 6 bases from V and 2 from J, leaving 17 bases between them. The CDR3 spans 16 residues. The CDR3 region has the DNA TGTGCCAGCAGCCTTGTACAGGGTAGGGCCTACAATGAGCAGTTCTTC. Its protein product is CASSLVQGRAYNEQFF.

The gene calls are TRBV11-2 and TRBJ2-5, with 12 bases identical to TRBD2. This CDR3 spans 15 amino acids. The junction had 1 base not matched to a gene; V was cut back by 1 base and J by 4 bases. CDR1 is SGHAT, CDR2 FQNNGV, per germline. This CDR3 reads CASSLGGLAGETQYF. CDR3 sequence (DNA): TGTGCCAGCAGCTTAGGGGGACTAGCGGGAGAGACCCAGTACTTC.

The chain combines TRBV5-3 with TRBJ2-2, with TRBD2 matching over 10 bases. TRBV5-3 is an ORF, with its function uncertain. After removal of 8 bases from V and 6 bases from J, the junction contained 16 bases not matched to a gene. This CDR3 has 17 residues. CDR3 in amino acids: CASRQRTSGKEAGELFF. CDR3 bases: TGTGCCAGCAGACAAAGAACTAGCGGGAAAGAGGCCGGGGAGCTGTTTTTT.

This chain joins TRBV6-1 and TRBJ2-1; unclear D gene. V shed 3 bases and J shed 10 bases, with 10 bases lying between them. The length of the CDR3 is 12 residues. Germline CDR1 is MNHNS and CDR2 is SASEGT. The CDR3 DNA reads TGTGCCAGCAGTGACCGGGTGGGAGAGCAGTTCTTC. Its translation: CASSDRVGEQFF.